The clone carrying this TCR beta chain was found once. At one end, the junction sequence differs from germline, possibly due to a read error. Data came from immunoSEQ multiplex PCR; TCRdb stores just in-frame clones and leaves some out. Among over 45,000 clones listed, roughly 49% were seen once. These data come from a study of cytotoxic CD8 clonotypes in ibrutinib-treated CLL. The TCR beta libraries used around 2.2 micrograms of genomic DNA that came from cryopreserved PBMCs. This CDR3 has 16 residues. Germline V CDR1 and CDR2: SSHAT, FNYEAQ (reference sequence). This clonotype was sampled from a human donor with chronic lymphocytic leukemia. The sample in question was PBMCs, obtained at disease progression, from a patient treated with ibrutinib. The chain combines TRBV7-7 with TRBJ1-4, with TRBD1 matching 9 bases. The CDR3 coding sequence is TGTGCTAGCAGCGATAGCAATCCGGGACAGGGCCAAAAACTGTTTTTT. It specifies CASSDSNPGQGQKLFF.